The 25 T cell receptor beta chains listed next were all sequenced from one sample in a study of control samples from healthy donors and cancer patients. Clones were read by immunoSEQ multiplex PCR, and TCRdb kept only the in-frame ones, dropping some. The sample contains about 97,000 clones, around 89% of which appear only once. The sample taken for sequencing was blood. The source of these receptors is a man aged 25-45 years in good health.

This chain joins TRBV6-5 and TRBJ1-1, with D hard to call. From germline, CDR1 is MNHEY and CDR2 SVGAGI. This CDR3 contains 14 residues. V was clipped by 7 bases and J by 4 bases, with 16 bases between them. The CDR3 protein is CASTLAHEATEAFF. CDR3 nucleotide sequence: TGTGCCAGCACCCTGGCCCATGAGGCCACTGAAGCTTTCTTT.

The chain employs TRBV11-2 and TRBJ2-5; the D gene is possibly TRBD2 (6 bases). Germline CDR1 SGHAT, CDR2 FQNNGV. The CDR3 consists of 13 residues. V was clipped by 0 bases and J by 5 bases, with 7 bases between them. The CDR3 is CASSLDAGETQYF. CDR3 sequence (DNA): TGTGCCAGCAGCTTAGACGCGGGGGAGACCCAGTACTTC.

The chain combines TRBV2 with TRBJ2-6; weak D call: TRBD2 (6 bases). Germline CDR1 SNHLY, CDR2 FYNNEI. V lost 6 bases and J lost 0, with 24 bases in between. This CDR3 has 20 amino acids. The CDR3 sequence: CASRLGQWTTWSSGANVLTF. In DNA, the CDR3 is TGTGCCAGCAGGTTGGGGCAGTGGACTACCTGGAGCTCTGGGGCCAACGTCCTGACTTTC.

On this clone itself: The same CDR3 arises from other DNA sequences in this sample as well. The chain links TRBV6-5 to TRBJ1-5; a possible D gene is TRBD1 (6 bases). Germline V lookup: CDR1 MNHEY, CDR2 SVGAGI. Between the trimmed V and J ends, which lost 6 bases and 6 bases, there was a span of 12 bases. The CDR3 runs to 13 residues. For the CDR3, the DNA is TGTGCCAGCAGGGTTGGGGGGCCTCAGCCCCAGCATTTT. The encoded protein is CASRVGGPQPQHF.

This clone occurred once. This rearrangement joins TRBV29-1 to TRBJ1-2, with no clear D. The CDR3 runs to 13 residues. CDR1 is SQVTM and CDR2 is ANQGSEA in the germline V gene. Trimming took 4 bases from V and 0 from J, leaving 9 bases between them. The CDR3 protein is CSVAQQANYGYTF. The CDR3 DNA reads as TGCAGCGTTGCACAGCAAGCTAACTATGGCTACACCTTC.

The chain employs TRBV28 and TRBJ1-5; unclear D gene. CDR1 MDHEN and CDR2 SYDVKM come from the germline V gene. The CDR3 has 17 residues. V lost 4 bases, J lost 0 bases, and 16 bases lay in between. CDR3 region: CASSWVVRANSNQPQHF. The CDR3 DNA is TGTGCCAGCAGTTGGGTTGTAAGGGCGAATAGCAATCAGCCCCAGCATTTT.

The chain couples TRBV7-2 to TRBJ2-5, with 8 bases fitting TRBD2. The junction had 1 base not matched to a gene; V was cut back by 0 bases and J by 4 bases. CDR1 SGHTA and CDR2 FQGNSA come from the germline V gene. This CDR3 has 14 residues. Here the CDR3 reads CASSLAGRGETQYF. CDR3 in DNA: TGTGCCAGCAGCTTAGCCGGGAGGGGAGAGACCCAGTACTTC.

This chain connects TRBV28 to TRBJ2-1, with 9 bases fitting TRBD2. V was pared by 6 bases and J by 4 bases, with 10 bases of the junction left unmatched. The germline V gene has CDR1 MDHEN and CDR2 SYDVKM. This CDR3 comprises 16 residues. The CDR3 is CASRTSGIRRYNEQFF. The DNA for the CDR3 is TGTGCCAGCAGGACTAGCGGAATTAGACGGTACAATGAGCAGTTCTTC.

This rearrangement joins TRBV6-4 to TRBJ2-3, with 12 nucleotides matching TRBD2. The length of the CDR3 is 15 residues. The ends lost 5 bases at V and 3 bases at J; junction bases unmatched: 3. Per germline, CDR1 MRHNA and CDR2 SNTAGT. In nucleotides, the CDR3 is TGTGCCAGCAGTAGGACTAGCGGGAATACAGATACGCAGTATTTT. Amino acids: CASSRTSGNTDTQYF.

This clone was seen just once. The V and J genes are TRBV14 and TRBJ2-7; 7 bases map to TRBD1. CDR3 length equals 13 residues. Per the germline V gene, CDR1 is SGHDN and CDR2 is FVKESK. The V gene end was trimmed by 4 bases and the J gene end by 6 bases; junction bases not matched to a gene: 6. The CDR3 reads CASSPRRQGEQYF. CDR3 nucleotide sequence: TGTGCCAGCAGCCCCCGCAGACAGGGCGAGCAGTACTTC.

The chain employs TRBV7-8 and TRBJ2-5, with D possibly being TRBD1 (6 bases). Germline V lookup: CDR1 SGHVS, CDR2 FQNEAQ. The germline V and J ends were trimmed by 1 base and 5 bases, with 20 bases remaining between them. The CDR3 is 17 residues long. The CDR3 loop is CASSLVRWTDKKETQYF. In DNA, the CDR3 is TGTGCCAGCAGCTTAGTTCGGTGGACAGATAAAAAGGAGACCCAGTACTTC. The whole variable domain, remainder taken from reference TRBV7-8 and TRBJ2-5, is GAGVSQSPRYKVAKRGQDVALRCDPISGHVSLFWYQQALGQGPEFLTYFQNEAQLDKSGLPSDRFFAERPEGSVSTLKIQRTQQEDSAVYLCASSLVRWTDKKETQYFGPGTRLLVL.

The rearrangement uses TRBV5-4 and TRBJ2-2; the D gene is possibly TRBD2 (5 bases). The CDR3 is 14 residues long. Germline CDR1 is SGHNT and CDR2 is YYREEE (reference sequence). Trimming left V 0 bases short and J 7 bases short, with 10 bases between. The chain's CDR3 is CASSLALGSGELFF. As DNA, the CDR3 is TGTGCCAGCAGCTTGGCCCTGGGGAGCGGGGAGCTGTTTTTT.

Only one count was recorded for this clone. DNA for the CDR3: TGTGCCAGCAGCCCCCAACCAGGGGGTGATGGCTACACCTTC. Amino acid sequence: CASSPQPGGDGYTF. This chain joins TRBV7-9 and TRBJ1-2; 7 positions match TRBD1. V trimming: 5 bases; J trimming: 6 bases; junction bases outside the gene matches: 9. Germline CDR1 reads SEHNR; CDR2 reads FQNEAQ (reference sequence). This CDR3 has 14 residues.

The J gene is TRBJ1-1, the V gene TRBV4-2, with TRBD1 matching over 8 bases. CDR3 size: 14 residues. With V trimmed by 1 base and J by 6 bases, 4 bases remained unmatched. CDR1 is LGHNA and CDR2 is YNFKEQ in the germline V gene. The CDR3 protein is CASSQVTGGSEAFF. Here the CDR3 DNA reads TGTGCCAGCAGCCAAGTTACAGGGGGTTCTGAAGCTTTCTTT.

This chain links TRBV6-5 with TRBJ1-6; 9 nucleotides match TRBD1. The CDR3 length is 14 residues. V was pared by 6 bases and J by 9 bases, with 6 bases of the junction left unmatched. Germline CDR1 MNHEY, CDR2 SVGAGI. CDR3 sequence (DNA): TGTGCCAGCAGCGAGACAGGGGGTCGTTCACCCCTCCACTTT. This encodes CASSETGGRSPLHF.

This clone was found once. V usage is TRBV19 and J usage is TRBJ2-1; 12 bases align to TRBD1. V gave up 5 bases and J gave up 5 bases; unmatched junction bases: 7. The CDR3 contains 16 residues. CDR1 is LNHDA, CDR2 SQIVND, per germline (reference sequence). For the CDR3, the DNA is TGTGCCAGTAGTCTGACCGGGACAGGGGGCAACAATGAGCAGTTCTTC. It specifies CASSLTGTGGNNEQFF.

The chain employs TRBV7-8 and TRBJ2-3; D perhaps matches TRBD2 (6 bases). Trimming shortened V by 2 bases and J by 0 bases, and 6 bases separated the two germline ends. This CDR3 has 14 residues. Per the germline V gene, CDR1 is SGHVS and CDR2 is FQNEAQ. The chain's CDR3 is CASSLRESTDTQYF. The CDR3, as DNA: TGTGCCAGCAGCTTACGGGAGAGCACAGATACGCAGTATTTT.

The J gene is TRBJ2-7, the V gene TRBV7-2; D is undetermined. Germline V gives CDR1 SGHTA, CDR2 FQGNSA. The CDR3 is 12 residues long. Trimming left V 5 bases short and J 3 bases short, with 8 bases between. CDR3 coding DNA: TGTGCCAGCAGCCAGACTGGCTACGAGCAGTACTTC. Residues: CASSQTGYEQYF.

The chain couples TRBV5-5 to TRBJ2-7; a weak D match, TRBD1 (5 bases). Trimming took off 0 bases at V and 3 bases at J, with 13 bases between the two ends. This CDR3 comprises 15 residues. Germline CDR1 SGHKS, CDR2 YYEKEE (reference sequence). The CDR3, as DNA: TGTGCCAGCAGCTTGGAAGGGGATAGCAGCTACGAGCAGTACGTC. The encoded protein is CASSLEGDSSYEQYV.

The chain carries TRBV4-3 and TRBJ1-4; D gene ambiguous. The CDR3 extends over 18 amino acids. With 1 base removed from V and 12 bases from J, the gap between germline ends came to 27 bases. Germline CDR1 LGHNA, CDR2 YSLEER. The CDR3 DNA reads TGCGCCAGCAGCCAAGTTGATTGGAGAGAGGCCCCCGTTTCGGAACTGTTTTTT. Translated, it gives CASSQVDWREAPVSELFF.

The V call is TRBV20-1, the J call TRBJ1-1; D gene unclear. Trimming removed 3 bases at V and 1 base at J, with 18 bases between. There are 16 residues in the CDR3. Germline V gene lookup returns CDR1 DFQATT and CDR2 SNEGSKA (reference sequence). Here the CDR3 DNA reads TGCAGTGCTAGTAGTGTGGCTGGGAATAGGAACACTGAAGCTTTCTTT. It specifies CSASSVAGNRNTEAFF.

This chain joins TRBV30 and TRBJ1-1; D not certain. The CDR3 length is 13 residues. Germline-derived CDR1 and CDR2 are GTSNPN and SVGIG (reference sequence). V shed 1 base and J shed 0 bases, with 6 bases lying between them. The CDR3 reads CAWSETVNTEAFF. CDR3 nucleotides: TGTGCCTGGAGTGAAACGGTGAACACTGAAGCTTTCTTT. The entire variable domain, with the rest obtained from reference TRBV30 and TRBJ1-1, is as follows: SQTIHQWPATLVQPVGSPLSLECTVEGTSNPNLYWYRQAAGRGLQLLFYSVGIGQISSEVPQNLSASRPQDRQFILSSKKLLLSDSGFYLCAWSETVNTEAFFGQGTRLTVV.

The chain recombines TRBV18 with TRBJ2-7; D is uncertain. V was clipped by 3 bases and J by 0 bases, with 6 bases between them. The CDR3 extends over 13 amino acids. Per the germline V gene, CDR1 is KGHSH and CDR2 is LQKENI. The CDR3 coding sequence is TGTGCCAGCTCACCGCCAGACTCCTACGAGCAGTACTTC. Its protein product is CASSPPDSYEQYF.

The chain carries TRBV24-1 and TRBJ2-6; D tentatively fits TRBD1 or TRBD2 (5 bases each). The CDR3 covers 15 residues. Germline V CDR1 and CDR2: KGHDR, SFDVKD. Trimming took 10 bases from V and 0 from J, leaving 12 bases between them. CDR3 coding DNA: TGTGCCACTCAGGGAGTGCCCTCTGGGGCCAACGTCCTGACTTTC. Encoded protein: CATQGVPSGANVLTF.

V is TRBV11-2 and J is TRBJ2-2; D is uncertain. V lost 4 bases to trimming and J lost 0 bases, with 21 bases between them. This CDR3 has 19 residues. Germline V lookup: CDR1 SGHAT, CDR2 FQNNGV. This CDR3 is CASSSISIRAEPNTGELFF. For the CDR3, the DNA is TGTGCCAGCAGCTCAATTTCAATCCGGGCCGAGCCGAACACCGGGGAGCTGTTTTTT.